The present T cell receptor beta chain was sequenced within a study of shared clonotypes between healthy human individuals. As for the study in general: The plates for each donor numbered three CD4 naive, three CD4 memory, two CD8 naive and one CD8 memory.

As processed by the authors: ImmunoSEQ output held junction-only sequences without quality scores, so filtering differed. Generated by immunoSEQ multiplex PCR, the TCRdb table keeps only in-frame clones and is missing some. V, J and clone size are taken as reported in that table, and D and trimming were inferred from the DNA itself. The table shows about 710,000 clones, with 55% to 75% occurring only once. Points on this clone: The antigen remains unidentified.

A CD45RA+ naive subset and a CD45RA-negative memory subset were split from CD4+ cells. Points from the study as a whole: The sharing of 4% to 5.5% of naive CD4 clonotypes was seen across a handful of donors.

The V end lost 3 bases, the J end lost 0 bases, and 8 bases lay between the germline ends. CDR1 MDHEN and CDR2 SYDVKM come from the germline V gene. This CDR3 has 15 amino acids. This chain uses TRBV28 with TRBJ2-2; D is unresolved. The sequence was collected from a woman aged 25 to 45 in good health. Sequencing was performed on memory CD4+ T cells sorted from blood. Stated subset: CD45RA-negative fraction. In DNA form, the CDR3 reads TGTGCCAGCAGTTTTGGCGGATCGAACACCGGGGAGCTGTTTTTT. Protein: CASSFGGSNTGELFF.